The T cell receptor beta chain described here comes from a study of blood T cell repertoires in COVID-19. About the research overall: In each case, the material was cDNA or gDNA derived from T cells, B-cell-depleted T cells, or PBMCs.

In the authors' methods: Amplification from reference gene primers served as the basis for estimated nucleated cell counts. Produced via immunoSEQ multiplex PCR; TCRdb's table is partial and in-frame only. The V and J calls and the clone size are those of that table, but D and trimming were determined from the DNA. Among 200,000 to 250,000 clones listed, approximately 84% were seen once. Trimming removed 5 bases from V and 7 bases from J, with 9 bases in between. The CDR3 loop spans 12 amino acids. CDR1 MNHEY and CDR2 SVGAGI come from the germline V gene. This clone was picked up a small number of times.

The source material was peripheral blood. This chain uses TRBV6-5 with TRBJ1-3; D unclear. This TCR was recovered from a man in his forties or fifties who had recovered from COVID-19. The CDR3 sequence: CASSSLRNTIYF. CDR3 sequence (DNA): TGTGCCAGCAGTAGCCTTCGGAACACCATATATTTT.